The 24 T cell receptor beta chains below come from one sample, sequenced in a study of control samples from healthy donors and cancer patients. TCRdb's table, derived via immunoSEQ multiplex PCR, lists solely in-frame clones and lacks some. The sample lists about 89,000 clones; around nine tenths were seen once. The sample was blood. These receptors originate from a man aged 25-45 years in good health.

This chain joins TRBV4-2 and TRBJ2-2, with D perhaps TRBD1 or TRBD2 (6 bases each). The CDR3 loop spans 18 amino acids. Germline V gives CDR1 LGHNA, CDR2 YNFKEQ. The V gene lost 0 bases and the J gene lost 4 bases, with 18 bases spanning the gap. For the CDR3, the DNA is TGTGCCAGCAGCCAAGATCGGCTTGGGGGGCTGGGCACCGGGGAGCTGTTTTTT. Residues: CASSQDRLGGLGTGELFF.

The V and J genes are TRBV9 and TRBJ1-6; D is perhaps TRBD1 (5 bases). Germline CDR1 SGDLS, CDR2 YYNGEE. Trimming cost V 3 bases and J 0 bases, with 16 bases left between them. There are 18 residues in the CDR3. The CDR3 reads CASSAAGSPSSYNSPLHF. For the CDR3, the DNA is TGTGCCAGCAGCGCGGCAGGGTCGCCGAGCTCCTATAATTCACCCCTCCACTTT.

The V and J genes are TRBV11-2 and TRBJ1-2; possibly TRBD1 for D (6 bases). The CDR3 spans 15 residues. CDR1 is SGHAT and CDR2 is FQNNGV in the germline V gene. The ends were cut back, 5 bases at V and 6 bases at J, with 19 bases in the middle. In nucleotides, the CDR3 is TGTGCCAGCAGCGGATTTAGGGGGGCGTACGATGGCTACACCTTC. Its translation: CASSGFRGAYDGYTF.

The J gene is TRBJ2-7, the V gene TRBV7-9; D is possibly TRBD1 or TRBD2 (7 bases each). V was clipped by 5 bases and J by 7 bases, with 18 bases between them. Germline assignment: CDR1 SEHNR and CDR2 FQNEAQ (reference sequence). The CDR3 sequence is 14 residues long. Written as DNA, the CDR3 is TGTGCCAGCAGCCCCGGACTAGGGGGCCTGGAGCAGTACGTC. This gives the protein CASSPGLGGLEQYV.

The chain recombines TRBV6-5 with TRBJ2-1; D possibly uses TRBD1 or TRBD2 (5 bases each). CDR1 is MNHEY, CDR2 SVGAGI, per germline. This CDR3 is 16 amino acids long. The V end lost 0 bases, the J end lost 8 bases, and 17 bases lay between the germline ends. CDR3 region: CASSYSPATRGDEQFF. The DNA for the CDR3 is TGTGCCAGCAGTTACTCGCCGGCTACTCGGGGCGATGAGCAGTTCTTC.

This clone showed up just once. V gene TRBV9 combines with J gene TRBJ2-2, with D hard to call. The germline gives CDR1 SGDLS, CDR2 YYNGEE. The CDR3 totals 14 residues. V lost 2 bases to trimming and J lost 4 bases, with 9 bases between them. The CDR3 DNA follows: TGTGCCAGCAGCGTCCTGGACCTCACCGGGGAGCTGTTTTTT. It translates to CASSVLDLTGELFF.

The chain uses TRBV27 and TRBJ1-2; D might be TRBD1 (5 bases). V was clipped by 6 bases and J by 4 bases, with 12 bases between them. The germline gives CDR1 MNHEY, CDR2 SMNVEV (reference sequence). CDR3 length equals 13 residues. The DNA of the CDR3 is TGTGCCAGCAGCCCGGGACCGCTCTATGGCTACACCTTC. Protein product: CASSPGPLYGYTF.

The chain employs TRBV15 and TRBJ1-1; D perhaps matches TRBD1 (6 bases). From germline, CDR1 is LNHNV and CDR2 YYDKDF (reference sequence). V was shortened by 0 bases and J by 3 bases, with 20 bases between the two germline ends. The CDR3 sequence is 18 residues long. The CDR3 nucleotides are TGTGCCACCAGCAGAGATCTCGGACATGCAGGGGTCGACACTGAAGCTTTCTTT. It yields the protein CATSRDLGHAGVDTEAFF.

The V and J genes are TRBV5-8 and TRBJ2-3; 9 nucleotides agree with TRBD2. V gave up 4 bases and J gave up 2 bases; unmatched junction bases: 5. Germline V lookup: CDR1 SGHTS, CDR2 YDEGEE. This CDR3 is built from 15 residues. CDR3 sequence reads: CASSLSGGSTDTQYF. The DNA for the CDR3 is TGTGCCAGCAGCCTTAGCGGGGGCTCCACAGATACGCAGTATTTT.

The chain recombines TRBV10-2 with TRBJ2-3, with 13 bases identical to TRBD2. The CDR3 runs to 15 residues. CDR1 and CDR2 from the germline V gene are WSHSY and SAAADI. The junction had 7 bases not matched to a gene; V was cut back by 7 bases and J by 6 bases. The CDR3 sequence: CASTLGLAGADTQYF. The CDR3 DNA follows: TGCGCCAGCACCCTAGGACTAGCGGGGGCGGATACGCAGTATTTT.

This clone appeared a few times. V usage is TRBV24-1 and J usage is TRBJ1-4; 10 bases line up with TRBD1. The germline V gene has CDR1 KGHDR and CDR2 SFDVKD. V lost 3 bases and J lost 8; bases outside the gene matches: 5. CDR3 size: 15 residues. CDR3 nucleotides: TGTGCCACCAGTGATCACGGGACAGGGGAAGAAAAACTGTTTTTT. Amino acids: CATSDHGTGEEKLFF.

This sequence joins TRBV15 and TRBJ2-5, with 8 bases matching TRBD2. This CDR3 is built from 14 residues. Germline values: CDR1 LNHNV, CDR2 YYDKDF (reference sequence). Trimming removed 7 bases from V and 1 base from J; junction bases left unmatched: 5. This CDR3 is CATIGGGSQETQYF. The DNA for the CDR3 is TGTGCCACCATCGGCGGGGGGAGCCAAGAGACCCAGTACTTC.

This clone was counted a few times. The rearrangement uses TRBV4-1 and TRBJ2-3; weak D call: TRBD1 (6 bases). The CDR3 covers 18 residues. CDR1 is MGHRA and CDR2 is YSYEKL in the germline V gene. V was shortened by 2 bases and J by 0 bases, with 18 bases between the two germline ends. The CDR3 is CASSQHLGTPFSTDTQYF. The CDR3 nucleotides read TGCGCCAGCAGCCAACACCTCGGGACACCTTTTAGCACAGATACGCAGTATTTT.

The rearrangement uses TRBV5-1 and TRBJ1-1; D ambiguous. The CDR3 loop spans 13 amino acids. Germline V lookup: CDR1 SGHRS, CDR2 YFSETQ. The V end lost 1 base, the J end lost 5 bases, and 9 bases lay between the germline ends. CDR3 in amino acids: CASSLTQETEAFF. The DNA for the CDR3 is TGCGCCAGCAGCTTGACCCAGGAGACTGAAGCTTTCTTT.

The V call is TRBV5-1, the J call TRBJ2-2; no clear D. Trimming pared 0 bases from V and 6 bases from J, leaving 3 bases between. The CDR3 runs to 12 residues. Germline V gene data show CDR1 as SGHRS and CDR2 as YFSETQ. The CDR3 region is CASSLAAGELFF. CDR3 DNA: TGCGCCAGCAGCTTGGCAGCCGGGGAGCTGTTTTTT.

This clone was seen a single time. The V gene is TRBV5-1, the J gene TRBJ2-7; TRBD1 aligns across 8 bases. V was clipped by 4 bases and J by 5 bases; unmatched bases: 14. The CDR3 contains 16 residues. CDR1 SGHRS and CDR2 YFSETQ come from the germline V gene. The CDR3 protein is CASSRDDRGPRHEQYF. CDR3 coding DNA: TGCGCCAGCAGCAGAGATGACAGGGGCCCCCGCCACGAGCAGTACTTC.

The CDR3 DNA reads TGTGCCAGCAGTTACGCCGGTAACAGGGGGCGAACTGAAGCTTTCTTT. This translates into CASSYAGNRGRTEAFF. The V and J genes are TRBV6-5 and TRBJ1-1; 9 bases are a match to TRBD1. V trimming: 2 bases; J trimming: 5 bases; junction bases outside the gene matches: 9. There are 16 residues in the CDR3. Germline CDR1 and CDR2: MNHEY and SVGAGI.

CDR3: CASSVTGSNEQFF. In DNA form, the CDR3 reads TGTGCCAGCAGCGTAACAGGGAGCAATGAGCAGTTCTTC. V gene TRBV9 combines with J gene TRBJ2-1, with D maybe TRBD1 (6 bases). There are 13 residues in the CDR3. Trimming took 1 base from V and 6 from J, leaving 8 bases between them. Germline V gene sequence: CDR1 SGDLS, CDR2 YYNGEE.

The CDR3 sequence is CASRGGGWDTQYF. The CDR3 region has the DNA TGTGCCAGCAGGGGCGGGGGCTGGGATACGCAGTATTTT. The rearrangement links TRBV6-5 to TRBJ2-3, with a weak D call TRBD2 (7 bases). From germline, CDR1 is MNHEY and CDR2 SVGAGI. The V gene lost 6 bases and the J gene lost 6 bases, with 13 bases spanning the gap. This CDR3 region has 13 residues.

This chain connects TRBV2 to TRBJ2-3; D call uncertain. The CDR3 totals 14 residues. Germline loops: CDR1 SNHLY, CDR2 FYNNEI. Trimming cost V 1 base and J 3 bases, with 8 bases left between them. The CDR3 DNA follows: TGTGCCAGCAGTGAAGGGGATGGAACAGATACGCAGTATTTT. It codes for CASSEGDGTDTQYF.

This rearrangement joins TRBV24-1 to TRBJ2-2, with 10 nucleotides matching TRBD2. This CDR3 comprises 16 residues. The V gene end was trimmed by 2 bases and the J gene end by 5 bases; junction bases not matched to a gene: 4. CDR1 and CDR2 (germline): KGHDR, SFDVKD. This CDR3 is CATSDSLAGVTGELFF. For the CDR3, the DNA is TGTGCCACCAGTGATTCCCTAGCGGGGGTGACCGGGGAGCTGTTTTTT.

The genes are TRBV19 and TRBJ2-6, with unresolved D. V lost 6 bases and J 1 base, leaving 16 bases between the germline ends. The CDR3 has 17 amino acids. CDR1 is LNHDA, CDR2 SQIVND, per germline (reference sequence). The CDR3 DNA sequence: TGTGCCAGTAGCCCACAGAGGCGAACGTCTGGGGCCAACGTCCTGACTTTC. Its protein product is CASSPQRRTSGANVLTF.

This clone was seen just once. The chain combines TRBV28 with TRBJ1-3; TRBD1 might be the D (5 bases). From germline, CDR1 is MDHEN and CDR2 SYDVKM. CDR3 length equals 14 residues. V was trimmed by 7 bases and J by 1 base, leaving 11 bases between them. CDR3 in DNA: TGTGCCAGCACCCCGGGGGGATCTGGAAACACCATATATTTT. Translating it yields CASTPGGSGNTIYF.

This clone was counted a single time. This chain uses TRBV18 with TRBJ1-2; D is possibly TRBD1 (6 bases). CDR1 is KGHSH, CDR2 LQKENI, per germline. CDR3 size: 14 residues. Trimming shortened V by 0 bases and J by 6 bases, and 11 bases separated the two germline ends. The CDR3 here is CASSPPYREDGYTF. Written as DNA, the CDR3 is TGTGCCAGCTCACCACCGTACAGGGAGGATGGCTACACCTTC.